The clone carrying this T cell receptor (beta chain) was seen many times. Its specificity is not known. The V end lost 7 bases, the J end lost 1 base, and 10 bases lay between the germline ends. CDR3 size: 12 residues. Per the germline V gene, CDR1 is SQVTM and CDR2 is ANQGSEA. This entry is derived from a study of CD8 T cells in ankylosing spondylitis. General study points: One TCR beta motif, made up of roughly 8 highly homologous variants, appeared characteristic of ankylosing spondylitis blood.

TCRdb re-called the 5' RACE reads with MiXCR, one entry per CDR3 protein. Of some 71,000 distinct CDR3 sequences in the sample, about 5.7% were seen once. The receptor was derived from a male donor with ankylosing spondylitis or in good health (not recorded which). Material: blood, either unsorted or a sorted T cell fraction (not recorded which). The gene calls are TRBV29-1 and TRBJ1-1, with D unclear. CDR3 loop: CSAWTENTEAFF. Here the CDR3 DNA reads TGCAGCGCCTGGACGGAGAACACTGAAGCTTTCTTT.